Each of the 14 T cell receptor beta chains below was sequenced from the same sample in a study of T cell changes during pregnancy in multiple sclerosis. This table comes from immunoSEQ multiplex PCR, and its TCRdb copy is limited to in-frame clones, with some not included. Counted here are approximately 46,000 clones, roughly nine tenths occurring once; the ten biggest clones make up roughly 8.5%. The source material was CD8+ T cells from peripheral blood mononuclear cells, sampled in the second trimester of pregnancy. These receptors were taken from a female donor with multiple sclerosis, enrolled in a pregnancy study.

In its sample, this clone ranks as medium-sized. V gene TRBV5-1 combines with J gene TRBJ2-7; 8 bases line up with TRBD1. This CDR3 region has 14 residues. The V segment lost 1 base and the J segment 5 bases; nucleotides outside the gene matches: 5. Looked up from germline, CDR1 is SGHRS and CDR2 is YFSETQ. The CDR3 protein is CASSLTGGLNEQYF. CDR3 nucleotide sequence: TGCGCCAGCAGCTTGACAGGGGGTTTAAACGAGCAGTACTTC.

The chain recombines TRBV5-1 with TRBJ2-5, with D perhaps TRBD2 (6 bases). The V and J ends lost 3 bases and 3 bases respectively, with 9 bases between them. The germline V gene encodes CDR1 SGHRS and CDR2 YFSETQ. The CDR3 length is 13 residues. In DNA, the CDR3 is TGCGCCAGCAGCTGGGGAGGAGAAGAGACCCAGTACTTC. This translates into CASSWGGEETQYF.

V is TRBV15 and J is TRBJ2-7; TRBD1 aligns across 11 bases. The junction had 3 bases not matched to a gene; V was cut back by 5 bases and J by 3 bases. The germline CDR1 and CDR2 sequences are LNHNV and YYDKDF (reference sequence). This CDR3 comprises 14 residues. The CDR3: CATSPGTGGYEQYF. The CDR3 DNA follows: TGTGCCACCAGCCCAGGGACAGGGGGCTACGAGCAGTACTTC.

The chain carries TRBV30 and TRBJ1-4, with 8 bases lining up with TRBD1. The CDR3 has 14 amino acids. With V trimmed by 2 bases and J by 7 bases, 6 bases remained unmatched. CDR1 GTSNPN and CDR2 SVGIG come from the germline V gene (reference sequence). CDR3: CAWSPDREIEKLFF. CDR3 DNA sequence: TGTGCCTGGAGTCCGGACAGGGAAATTGAAAAACTGTTTTTT.

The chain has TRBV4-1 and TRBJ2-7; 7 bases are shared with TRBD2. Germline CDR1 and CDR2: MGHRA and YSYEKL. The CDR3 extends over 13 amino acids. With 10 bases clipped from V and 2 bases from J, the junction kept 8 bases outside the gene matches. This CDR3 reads CATSEGTTYEQYF. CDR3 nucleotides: TGCGCCACCTCGGAGGGGACTACCTACGAGCAGTACTTC.

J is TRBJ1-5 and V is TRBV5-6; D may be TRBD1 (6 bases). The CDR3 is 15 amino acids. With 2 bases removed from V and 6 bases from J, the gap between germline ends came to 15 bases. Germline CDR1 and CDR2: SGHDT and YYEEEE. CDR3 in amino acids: CASSFGSGGSQPQHF. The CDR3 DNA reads TGTGCCAGCAGCTTCGGTAGTGGGGGCTCTCAGCCCCAGCATTTT.

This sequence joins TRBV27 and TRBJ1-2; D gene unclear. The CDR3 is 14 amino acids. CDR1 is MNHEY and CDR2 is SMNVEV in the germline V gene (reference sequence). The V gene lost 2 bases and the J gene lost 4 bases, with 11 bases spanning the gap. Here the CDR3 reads CASSLNSAVYGYTF. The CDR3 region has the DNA TGTGCCAGCAGTTTAAATTCGGCGGTCTATGGCTACACCTTC.

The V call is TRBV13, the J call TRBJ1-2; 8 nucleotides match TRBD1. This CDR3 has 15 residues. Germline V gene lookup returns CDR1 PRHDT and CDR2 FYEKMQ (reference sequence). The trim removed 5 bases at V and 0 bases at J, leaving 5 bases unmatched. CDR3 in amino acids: CASSRGTGANYGYTF. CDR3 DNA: TGTGCCAGCAGCAGGGGGACAGGTGCTAACTATGGCTACACCTTC.

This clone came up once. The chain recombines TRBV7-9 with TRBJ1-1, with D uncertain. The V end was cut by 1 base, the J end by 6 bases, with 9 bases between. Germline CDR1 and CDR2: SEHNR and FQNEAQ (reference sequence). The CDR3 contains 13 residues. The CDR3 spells CASSLVEGPEAFF. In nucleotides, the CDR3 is TGTGCCAGCAGCTTAGTGGAGGGCCCTGAAGCTTTCTTT.

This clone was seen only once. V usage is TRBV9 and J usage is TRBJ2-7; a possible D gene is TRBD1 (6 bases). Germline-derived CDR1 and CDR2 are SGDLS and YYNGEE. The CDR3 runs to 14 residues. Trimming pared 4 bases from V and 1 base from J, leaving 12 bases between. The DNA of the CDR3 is TGTGCCAGCAGCACGGGGACATCGTCCTACGAGCAGTACTTC. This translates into CASSTGTSSYEQYF.

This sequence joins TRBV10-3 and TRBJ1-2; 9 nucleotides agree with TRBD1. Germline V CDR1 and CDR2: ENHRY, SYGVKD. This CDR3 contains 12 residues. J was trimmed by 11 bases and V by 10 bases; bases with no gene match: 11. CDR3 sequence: CATWTGEGGYTF. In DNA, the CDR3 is TGTGCCACATGGACAGGGGAAGGAGGGTACACCTTC.

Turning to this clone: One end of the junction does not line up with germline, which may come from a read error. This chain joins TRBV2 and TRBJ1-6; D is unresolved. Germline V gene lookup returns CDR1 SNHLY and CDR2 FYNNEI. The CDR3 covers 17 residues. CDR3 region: CASSERLVGHYDSPLHF. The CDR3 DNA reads TGTGCCAGCAGTGAACGGTTGGTAGGTCACTATGATTCACCCCTCCACTTT. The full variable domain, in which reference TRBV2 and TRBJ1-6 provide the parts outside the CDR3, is EPEVTQTPSHQVTQMGQEVILRCVPISNHLYFYWYRQILGQKVEFLVSFYNNEISEKSEIFDDQFSVERPDGSNFTLKIRSTKLEDSAMYFCASSERLVGHYDSPLHFGNGTRLTVT.

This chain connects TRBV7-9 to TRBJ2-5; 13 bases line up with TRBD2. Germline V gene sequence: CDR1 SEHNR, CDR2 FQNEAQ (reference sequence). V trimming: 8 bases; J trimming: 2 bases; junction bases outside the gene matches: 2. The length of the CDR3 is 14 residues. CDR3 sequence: CASGTSGDQETQYF. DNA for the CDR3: TGTGCCAGCGGGACTAGCGGGGATCAAGAGACCCAGTACTTC.

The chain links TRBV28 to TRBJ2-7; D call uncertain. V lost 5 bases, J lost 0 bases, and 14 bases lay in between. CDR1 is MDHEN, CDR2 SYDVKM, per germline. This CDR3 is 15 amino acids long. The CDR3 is CASSPSIMSSYEQYF. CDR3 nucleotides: TGTGCCAGCAGTCCTTCCATCATGAGCTCCTACGAGCAGTACTTC.